One and the same sample provided the 6 T cell receptor beta chains below, sequenced in a study of control samples from healthy donors and cancer patients. Using immunoSEQ multiplex PCR, the repertoire was profiled, and TCRdb retains in-frame clones only, with some absent. The sample records about 49,000 clones, just over 85% being singletons. What was sequenced was PBMCs. The receptors originated from a woman in her fifties or sixties with lung cancer.

This clone was seen more than once but under ten times. The chain employs TRBV6-5 and TRBJ1-5; no definite D call. This CDR3 is built from 14 residues. Germline lookup yields CDR1 MNHEY and CDR2 SVGAGI. Trimming took 7 bases from V and 3 from J, leaving 13 bases between them. The CDR3 DNA is TGTGCCAGCATCAAGGAAGGGTACAATCAGCCCCAGCATTTT. Translation gives CASIKEGYNQPQHF.

This clone appeared a single time. The genes are TRBV2 and TRBJ1-4, with no clear D. Trimming shortened V by 7 bases and J by 1 base, and 7 bases separated the two germline ends. Germline CDR1 and CDR2: SNHLY and FYNNEI. CDR3 length: 13 amino acids. This CDR3 reads CASMRKTNEKLFF. The CDR3 DNA is TGTGCCAGCATGAGGAAAACTAATGAAAAACTGTTTTTT.

The rearrangement joins TRBV5-1 to TRBJ1-4; tentatively, D is TRBD1 (6 bases). Trimming cost V 3 bases and J 4 bases, with 13 bases left between them. CDR3 length equals 15 residues. Germline lookup yields CDR1 SGHRS and CDR2 YFSETQ. The CDR3, as DNA: TGCGCCAGCAGCTCTCAGGGGATCGGTAATGAAAAACTGTTTTTT. This codes for CASSSQGIGNEKLFF.

By proportion, this clone is medium-sized. This specimen includes other DNA sequences encoding the same CDR3. The V gene is TRBV6-5, the J gene TRBJ2-5; 11 bases fit TRBD1. CDR1 and CDR2 (germline): MNHEY, SVGAGI. This CDR3 comprises 16 residues. With V trimmed by 0 bases and J by 5 bases, 5 bases remained unmatched. The CDR3 DNA reads TGTGCCAGCAGTTACTCCGGGACAGGGGGTCTTGAGACCCAGTACTTC. It is translated as CASSYSGTGGLETQYF.

This clone has a single count. J is TRBJ2-7 and V is TRBV7-9; 9 bases agree with TRBD1. From germline, CDR1 is SEHNR and CDR2 FQNEAQ (reference sequence). CDR3 length equals 15 residues. V shed 3 bases, J shed 4 bases, and the junction held 7 bases outside the gene matches. This CDR3 is CASSLRQGDIYEQYF. The CDR3 nucleotides are TGTGCCAGCAGCTTGAGACAGGGGGATATTTACGAGCAGTACTTC.

DNA of the CDR3: TGTGCCAGCAGCTTAGGTGGGAGGAGCTCTGGGGCCAACGTCCTGACTTTC. This gives the protein CASSLGGRSSGANVLTF. V is TRBV7-9 and J is TRBJ2-6, with D possibly being TRBD2 (6 bases). Germline loops: CDR1 SEHNR, CDR2 FQNEAQ (reference sequence). The CDR3 consists of 17 residues. The V end was cut by 1 base, the J end by 0 bases, with 10 bases between.